These T cell receptor beta chains were read from a single sample in a study of shared clonotypes between healthy human individuals. Measured with immunoSEQ multiplex PCR; TCRdb has only the in-frame clones, and not every one. The table records approximately 2.1 million clones, approximately 95% of them present only once. Sequencing was performed on naive CD4+ T cells from PBMCs. These receptors were obtained from a man younger than 35 in good health. Some clones in this sample may be carry-over from other donors' samples. Each CDR3 is given with its conserved first and last residue. D genes are given only for firm matches. Clone size is stated in some rows and not others, as once, few, many or a class when expanded.

V,D,size,J,CDR3,DNA
TRBV19,NA,NA,TRBJ2-1,CASSIDRAGEQFF,TGTGCCAGTAGTATAGATCGGGCGGGTGAGCAGTTCTTC
TRBV1,NA,NA,TRBJ2-3,CTSSQLAQGKNTQYF,TGCACCAGCAGCCAATTAGCACAGGGTAAAAATACGCAGTATTTT
TRBV7-9,NA,NA,TRBJ2-1,CASSLQRVSYNEQFF,TGTGCCAGCAGCTTACAAAGGGTTTCCTACAATGAGCAGTTCTTC
TRBV27,NA,NA,TRBJ1-2,CASSYRVRGYGYTF,TGTGCCAGCAGTTACAGGGTCCGAGGCTATGGCTACACCTTC
TRBV6-5,TRBD2,NA,TRBJ2-7,CASSPASGTTYEQYF,TGTGCCAGCAGCCCTGCTAGCGGGACGACCTACGAGCAGTACTTC
TRBV2,TRBD1,once,TRBJ2-3,CASREQGGGTDTQYF,TGTGCCAGCAGAGAACAGGGGGGTGGGACAGATACGCAGTATTTT
TRBV19,NA,NA,TRBJ1-1,CASSIERATEAFF,TGTGCCAGTAGTATTGAACGGGCCACTGAAGCTTTCTTT
TRBV25-1,NA,NA,TRBJ1-1,CASSTLTEAFF,TGTGCCAGCAGTACCCTAACTGAAGCTTTCTTT
TRBV9,NA,NA,TRBJ2-5,CASSPRAGEETQYF,TGTGCCAGCAGCCCCCGCGCAGGCGAAGAGACCCAGTACTTC
TRBV5-5,NA,NA,TRBJ1-5,CASSLRSTGDPQHF,TGTGCCAGCAGCTTGAGGTCTACCGGAGATCCCCAGCATTTT
TRBV11-3,TRBD1,NA,TRBJ2-7,CASSPGQGDEQYF,TGTGCCAGCAGCCCGGGACAGGGTGACGAGCAGTACTTC
TRBV5-4,TRBD1,NA,TRBJ1-2,CASSLGDRANYGYTF,TGTGCCAGCAGCTTGGGGGACAGGGCGAACTATGGCTACACCTTC
TRBV30,NA,NA,TRBJ1-2,CAWDPLGHSPGYTF,TGTGCCTGGGATCCCTTGGGACATTCTCCTGGCTACACCTTC
TRBV18,NA,NA,TRBJ2-3,CASSPSRELTDTQYF,TGTGCCAGCTCACCGTCCAGGGAGTTGACAGATACGCAGTATTTT
TRBV4-3,TRBD2,NA,TRBJ2-7,CASSRQLAGDYEQYF,TGCGCCAGCAGCCGTCAACTAGCGGGAGACTACGAGCAGTACTTC
TRBV19,NA,NA,TRBJ1-5,CASSSGRRNNQPQHF,TGTGCCAGTAGTTCGGGACGAAGGAACAATCAGCCCCAGCATTTT
TRBV19,NA,NA,TRBJ1-5,CASTFLKSGNQPQHF,TGTGCCAGCACTTTCCTCAAATCCGGCAATCAGCCCCAGCATTTT
TRBV9,NA,NA,TRBJ1-1,CASSVDGGTMNTEAFF,TGTGCCAGCAGCGTAGATGGCGGGACCATGAACACTGAAGCTTTCTTT
TRBV19,NA,NA,TRBJ1-2,CASSLAAGVNYGYTF,TGTGCCAGTTCTCTCGCGGCGGGTGTTAACTATGGCTACACCTTC
TRBV28,NA,NA,TRBJ2-3,CASTQLLYRRSTDTQYF,TGTGCCAGCACCCAGCTCTTGTACCGGAGGAGCACAGATACGCAGTATTTT
TRBV7-2,NA,NA,TRBJ2-7,CASSIEGRGAGSYEQYF,TGTGCCAGCAGCATCGAGGGCCGGGGGGCAGGATCCTACGAGCAGTACTTC
TRBV7-3,NA,NA,TRBJ1-5,CASSLGNSHSNQPQHF,TGTGCCAGCAGCTTGGGGAATTCACATAGCAATCAGCCCCAGCATTTT
TRBV5-1,NA,NA,TRBJ2-5,CASSPLTTDQETQYF,TGCGCCAGCAGCCCGCTCACTACCGACCAAGAGACCCAGTACTTC